A selection of T cell receptor beta chains follows, all from one sample in a study of blood T cell repertoires in COVID-19. Sequencing was performed with immunoSEQ multiplex PCR; in TCRdb, only in-frame clones are kept and a portion is missing. Of 300,000 to 450,000 clones in the sample, 81% are singletons; the top ten hold over 0.95%. The material sequenced was peripheral blood. Receptors originate from a human donor with acute or convalescent COVID-19. The donor label of this sample is uncertain. The CDR3 runs from the conserved cysteine through the conserved F or W. A D gene is named only where the DNA matches it firmly. Some rows have no size entry. The others give once, few or many, or a class for an expanded clone.

J gene: TRBJ2-3; CDR3 length: 16; clone size: -; D gene: TRBD2; V gene: TRBV4-1; CDR3 protein: CASSTRLAGITDTQYF; CDR3 DNA: TGCGCCAGCAGCACCCGACTAGCGGGTATCACAGATACGCAGTATTTT
J gene: TRBJ1-1; CDR3 length: 14; clone size: -; D gene: -; V gene: TRBV19; CDR3 protein: CASKRDPTAAEAFF; CDR3 DNA: TGTGCCAGTAAGCGAGACCCGACAGCAGCTGAAGCTTTCTTT
J gene: TRBJ2-1; CDR3 length: 14; clone size: -; D gene: TRBD1; V gene: TRBV28; CDR3 protein: CASRKPGQVGEQFF; CDR3 DNA: TGTGCCAGCAGAAAACCCGGACAGGTCGGTGAGCAGTTCTTC
J gene: TRBJ2-3; CDR3 length: 16; clone size: -; D gene: TRBD2; V gene: TRBV7-9; CDR3 protein: CASSLAAGLVSYTQYF; CDR3 DNA: TGTGCCAGCAGCTTAGCAGCGGGACTAGTCTCGTATACGCAGTATTTT
J gene: TRBJ1-1; CDR3 length: 14; clone size: -; D gene: TRBD1; V gene: TRBV6-5; CDR3 protein: CASSYDRGRTEAFF; CDR3 DNA: TGTGCCAGCAGTTACGACAGGGGTAGGACTGAAGCTTTCTTT
J gene: TRBJ2-7; CDR3 length: 13; clone size: -; D gene: -; V gene: TRBV2; CDR3 protein: CASSVRQNYEQYF; CDR3 DNA: TGTGCCAGCAGTGTAAGACAGAACTACGAGCAGTACTTC
J gene: TRBJ2-4; CDR3 length: 12; clone size: many; D gene: -; V gene: TRBV16; CDR3 protein: CASSQSRGIQYF; CDR3 DNA: TGTGCCAGCAGCCAATCTAGAGGCATTCAGTACTTC
J gene: TRBJ2-5; CDR3 length: 16; clone size: -; D gene: -; V gene: TRBV5-1; CDR3 protein: CASSVTAGPAQETQYF; CDR3 DNA: TGCGCCAGCAGCGTCACCGCGGGACCCGCCCAAGAGACCCAGTACTTC
J gene: TRBJ2-1; CDR3 length: 12; clone size: -; D gene: -; V gene: TRBV6-1; CDR3 protein: CASSERGYEQFF; CDR3 DNA: TGTGCCAGCAGTGAAAGAGGGTATGAGCAGTTCTTC
J gene: TRBJ2-1; CDR3 length: 15; clone size: few; D gene: TRBD2; V gene: TRBV6-5; CDR3 protein: CASSLSGGLYNEQFF; CDR3 DNA: TGTGCCAGCAGCCTTAGCGGGGGACTCTACAATGAGCAGTTCTTC
J gene: TRBJ2-1; CDR3 length: 16; clone size: -; D gene: TRBD1; V gene: TRBV5-1; CDR3 protein: CASSSGQGALYNEQFF; CDR3 DNA: TGCGCCAGCAGCTCAGGCCAGGGGGCATTGTACAATGAGCAGTTCTTC
J gene: TRBJ1-1; CDR3 length: 15; clone size: -; D gene: -; V gene: TRBV18; CDR3 protein: CASSPSSGRGTEAFF; CDR3 DNA: TGTGCCAGCTCACCATCGTCAGGACGGGGCACTGAAGCTTTCTTT
J gene: TRBJ1-1; CDR3 length: 14; clone size: -; D gene: -; V gene: TRBV14; CDR3 protein: CASSRSGINTEAFF; CDR3 DNA: TGTGCCAGCAGCCGATCAGGGATTAACACTGAAGCTTTCTTT
J gene: TRBJ2-1; CDR3 length: 11; clone size: few; D gene: -; V gene: TRBV27; CDR3 protein: CASSRTGEVVF; CDR3 DNA: TGTGCCAGCAGTCGAACAGGGGAGGTAGTCTTC
J gene: TRBJ2-5; CDR3 length: 15; clone size: once; D gene: TRBD1; V gene: TRBV27; CDR3 protein: CASSWRQGAMQTQYF; CDR3 DNA: TGTGCCAGCAGTTGGAGACAGGGGGCCATGCAGACCCAGTACTTC
J gene: TRBJ1-5; CDR3 length: 14; clone size: -; D gene: TRBD1; V gene: TRBV19; CDR3 protein: CASSGYRGRQPQHF; CDR3 DNA: TGTGCCAGTAGTGGGTACAGGGGGCGGCAGCCCCAGCATTTT
J gene: TRBJ1-4; CDR3 length: 16; clone size: -; D gene: TRBD1; V gene: TRBV19; CDR3 protein: CASSARGTGGGEKLFF; CDR3 DNA: TGTGCCAGTAGTGCGAGAGGGACAGGGGGCGGTGAAAAACTGTTTTTT
J gene: TRBJ1-2; CDR3 length: 16; clone size: -; D gene: -; V gene: TRBV7-2; CDR3 protein: CASSLFLAGQGGGYTF; CDR3 DNA: TGTGCCAGCAGCTTATTTCTCGCGGGGCAGGGTGGGGGCTACACCTTC
J gene: TRBJ1-1; CDR3 length: 15; clone size: -; D gene: TRBD1; V gene: TRBV18; CDR3 protein: CASSDRQGMNTEAFF; CDR3 DNA: TGTGCCAGCTCAGATAGACAGGGCATGAACACTGAAGCTTTCTTT
J gene: TRBJ2-7; CDR3 length: 15; clone size: -; D gene: TRBD2; V gene: TRBV27; CDR3 protein: CASSSPGGSTYEQYF; CDR3 DNA: TGTGCCAGCAGTTCCCCGGGAGGGTCCACCTACGAGCAGTACTTC
J gene: TRBJ2-1; CDR3 length: 18; clone size: -; D gene: -; V gene: TRBV7-9; CDR3 protein: CASSLAVRLGSSYNEQFF; CDR3 DNA: TGTGCCAGCAGCTTAGCAGTGCGACTAGGGAGCTCCTACAATGAGCAGTTCTTC
J gene: TRBJ1-2; CDR3 length: 14; clone size: -; D gene: TRBD1; V gene: TRBV11-2; CDR3 protein: CASSARGQGYGYTF; CDR3 DNA: TGTGCCAGCAGCGCAAGGGGGCAGGGCTATGGCTACACCTTC
J gene: TRBJ1-1; CDR3 length: 17; clone size: -; D gene: -; V gene: TRBV28; CDR3 protein: CASSFTKGGGGDTEAFF; CDR3 DNA: TGTGCCAGCAGTTTTACAAAGGGAGGTGGTGGGGACACTGAAGCTTTCTTT
J gene: TRBJ1-2; CDR3 length: 14; clone size: -; D gene: -; V gene: TRBV2; CDR3 protein: CASRRDTAIYGYTF; CDR3 DNA: TGTGCCAGCAGGAGGGATACTGCTATCTATGGCTACACCTTC
J gene: TRBJ2-7; CDR3 length: 15; clone size: once; D gene: TRBD1; V gene: TRBV14; CDR3 protein: CASSQGRTGPYEQYF; CDR3 DNA: TGTGCCAGCAGCCAGGGCCGGACAGGTCCCTACGAGCAGTACTTC
J gene: TRBJ1-1; CDR3 length: 14; clone size: -; D gene: -; V gene: TRBV27; CDR3 protein: CASSGGGVNTEAFF; CDR3 DNA: TGTGCCAGCAGCGGGGGAGGGGTTAACACTGAAGCTTTCTTT
J gene: TRBJ1-6; CDR3 length: 16; clone size: -; D gene: TRBD1; V gene: TRBV7-2; CDR3 protein: CASSDSGQGAGSPLHF; CDR3 DNA: TGTGCCAGCAGCGACTCGGGACAGGGGGCGGGTTCACCCCTCCACTTT
J gene: TRBJ1-2; CDR3 length: 16; clone size: -; D gene: TRBD1; V gene: TRBV6-6; CDR3 protein: CASSDGTGRANYGYTF; CDR3 DNA: TGTGCCAGCAGCGACGGGACAGGGCGAGCTAACTATGGCTACACCTTC
J gene: TRBJ2-3; CDR3 length: 13; clone size: -; D gene: -; V gene: TRBV7-9; CDR3 protein: CASSSQGSDTQYF; CDR3 DNA: TGTGCCAGCAGCTCCCAGGGTTCAGATACGCAGTATTTT
J gene: TRBJ2-1; CDR3 length: 14; clone size: -; D gene: TRBD1; V gene: TRBV5-5; CDR3 protein: CASSGRTGVNEQFF; CDR3 DNA: TGTGCCAGCAGCGGACGAACAGGGGTCAATGAGCAGTTCTTC
J gene: TRBJ1-1; CDR3 length: 12; clone size: -; D gene: -; V gene: TRBV6-2/TRBV6-3; CDR3 protein: CASSPLNTEAFF; CDR3 DNA: TGTGCCAGCAGTCCCTTGAACACTGAAGCTTTCTTT
J gene: TRBJ2-7; CDR3 length: 13; clone size: -; D gene: -; V gene: TRBV6-5; CDR3 protein: CASFGSPYYEQYF; CDR3 DNA: TGTGCCAGTTTCGGGAGCCCTTACTACGAGCAGTACTTC
J gene: TRBJ2-2; CDR3 length: 16; clone size: few; D gene: -; V gene: TRBV19; CDR3 protein: CASSERTVKRTGELFF; CDR3 DNA: TGTGCCAGTAGTGAGAGGACAGTGAAGAGGACCGGGGAGCTGTTTTTT
J gene: TRBJ2-7; CDR3 length: 12; clone size: -; D gene: -; V gene: TRBV7-9; CDR3 protein: CATRRTRAEQYF; CDR3 DNA: TGTGCCACCCGGCGAACCAGGGCCGAGCAGTACTTC
J gene: TRBJ2-1; CDR3 length: 17; clone size: once; D gene: TRBD2; V gene: TRBV7-9; CDR3 protein: CASSLAGGTSGSLEQFF; CDR3 DNA: TGTGCCAGCAGCTTAGCGGGAGGGACTAGCGGGAGTCTTGAGCAGTTCTTC
J gene: TRBJ1-6; CDR3 length: 16; clone size: few; D gene: -; V gene: TRBV6-1; CDR3 protein: CASSGQVYSYNSPLHF; CDR3 DNA: TGTGCCAGCAGTGGACAGGTCTACTCCTATAATTCACCCCTCCACTTT
J gene: TRBJ1-1; CDR3 length: 14; clone size: -; D gene: TRBD1; V gene: TRBV5-1; CDR3 protein: CASSPRGTYTEAFF; CDR3 DNA: TGCGCCAGCAGCCCCAGGGGGACGTACACTGAAGCTTTCTTT
J gene: TRBJ2-1; CDR3 length: 17; clone size: -; D gene: -; V gene: TRBV28; CDR3 protein: CASSFSLSGRGYNEQFF; CDR3 DNA: TGTGCCAGCAGTTTTAGCCTCTCCGGCAGAGGCTACAATGAGCAGTTCTTC
J gene: TRBJ2-7; CDR3 length: 16; clone size: -; D gene: TRBD2; V gene: TRBV6-7; CDR3 protein: CASTNLSASGNYEQYF; CDR3 DNA: TGTGCCAGCACCAATTTAAGCGCTAGCGGGAACTACGAGCAGTACTTC
J gene: TRBJ2-2; CDR3 length: 16; clone size: -; D gene: TRBD2; V gene: TRBV6-5; CDR3 protein: CASSSRAGINTGELFF; CDR3 DNA: TGTGCCAGCAGTTCCAGAGCGGGGATTAACACCGGGGAGCTGTTTTTT
J gene: TRBJ2-1; CDR3 length: 13; clone size: -; D gene: -; V gene: TRBV7-2; CDR3 protein: CASSPTPPGKQFF; CDR3 DNA: TGTGCCAGCAGCCCTACCCCTCCAGGGAAGCAGTTCTTC
J gene: TRBJ2-1; CDR3 length: 11; clone size: -; D gene: TRBD1; V gene: TRBV2; CDR3 protein: CASSGGQGRFF; CDR3 DNA: TGTGCCAGCAGTGGGGGACAGGGAAGATTCTTC
J gene: TRBJ1-1; CDR3 length: 14; clone size: -; D gene: -; V gene: TRBV11-2; CDR3 protein: CASSLGAVNTEAFF; CDR3 DNA: TGTGCCAGCAGCTTAGGAGCCGTGAACACTGAAGCTTTCTTT